Listed below are T cell receptor beta chains from one sample, sequenced in a study of radiotherapy plus CTLA-4 blockade in lung cancer. Measured with immunoSEQ multiplex PCR; TCRdb has only the in-frame clones, and not every one. The table lists over 85,000 clones, roughly four fifths of them singletons. Material: peripheral blood, obtained from a patient treated with radiotherapy plus ipilimumab. The receptors shown here come from a human donor with non-small cell lung cancer that progressed on radiotherapy plus ipilimumab. CDR3s include the opening cysteine and the closing phenylalanine or tryptophan. The D gene is left open where the match is weak. The listing skips clone size in some rows; elsewhere it reads once, few, many or a size class.

D	V	J	size	DNA	CDR3
TRBD2	TRBV29-1	TRBJ2-5	.	TGCAGCGTTGGACGGACTAGCTGGGAGACCCAGTACTTC	CSVGRTSWETQYF
TRBD2	TRBV7-7	TRBJ2-1	.	TGTGCTAGCAGCGTGACTAGCGGGCCAACCAATGAGCAGTTCTTC	CASSVTSGPTNEQFF
.	TRBV5-1	TRBJ2-2	.	TGCGCCAGCAGCCCCGGCGCGATCGCCGGGGAGCTGTTTTTT	CASSPGAIAGELFF
TRBD2	TRBV28	TRBJ2-2	.	TGTGCCAGCAGTTTAATCGTACTAGCGGGAGTTTTCGTGGCCGGGGAGCTGTTTTTT	CASSLIVLAGVFVAGELFF
.	TRBV11-2	TRBJ1-1	.	TGTGCCAGCACCAAGGGGCTTGGGAACACTGAAGCTTTCTTT	CASTKGLGNTEAFF
TRBD1	TRBV9	TRBJ2-2	.	TGTGCCAGCAGCGGAAGGGGGCTGGGCACCGGGGAGCTGTTTTTT	CASSGRGLGTGELFF
.	TRBV5-1	TRBJ2-5	.	TGCGCCAGCAGCTTGGGGCGGGCGGACTACCAAGAGACCCAGTACTTC	CASSLGRADYQETQYF
.	TRBV21-1	TRBJ2-7	.	TGTGCCAGCAGCAAAGGTACGGGACAGGGTTACGAGCAGTACTTC	CASSKGTGQGYEQYF
TRBD2	TRBV25-1	TRBJ2-1	once	TGTGCCAGCAGTGGCGGGAGTAATCCCCATGAGCAGTTCTTC	CASSGGSNPHEQFF
.	TRBV28	TRBJ2-2	.	TGTGCCAGCGTGGTGGACACCGCGAACACCGGGGAGCTGTTTTTT	CASVVDTANTGELFF
TRBD1	TRBV7-3	TRBJ2-3	.	TGTGCCAGCAGCTTAAGGGACAGGGATACGCAGTATTTT	CASSLRDRDTQYF
.	TRBV30	TRBJ2-3	.	TGTGCCTGGAGTGTAGGAGATACGCAGTATTTT	CAWSVGDTQYF
.	TRBV5-1	TRBJ2-2	.	TGCGCCAGCAGCTCAGGGGCGCTGGACACCGGGGAGCTGTTTTTT	CASSSGALDTGELFF
TRBD1	TRBV4-1	TRBJ2-2	once	TGCGCCAGCAGCCCAGGGGACAGGGTAACCGGGGAGCTGTTTTTT	CASSPGDRVTGELFF
.	TRBV6-5	TRBJ2-3	.	TGTGCCAGCCGCAACAGAGAACATACGCAGTATTTT	CASRNREHTQYF
.	TRBV6-5	TRBJ1-1	.	TGTGCCAGCAGAGAGAACACAGGGAGTAAAGCTTTCTTT	CASRENTGSKAFF
.	TRBV19	TRBJ1-1	.	TGTGCCAGTAGTTTAGGGGTGAACACTGAAGCTTTCTTT	CASSLGVNTEAFF
.	TRBV25-1	TRBJ2-1	.	TGTGCCAGCAGTGGACTAGGGGGGGCCTACAATGAGCAGTTCTTC	CASSGLGGAYNEQFF
TRBD2	TRBV5-1	TRBJ2-3	.	TGCGCCAGCAGCTTTCTACTAGCGGGAGGGCCGACAGATACGCAGTATTTT	CASSFLLAGGPTDTQYF
.	TRBV30	TRBJ1-5	.	TGTGCCTGGAGTGTAGGCTCCCCAAATCAGCCCCAGCATTTT	CAWSVGSPNQPQHF
TRBD1	TRBV6-6	TRBJ1-2	.	TGTGCCAGCAGGCAGGGGGCGGGTGGCTACACCTTC	CASRQGAGGYTF
TRBD2	TRBV5-6	TRBJ2-3	.	TGTGCCAGCAGTCCAATCGGGGCTAGCGGAAACACAGATACGCAGTATTTT	CASSPIGASGNTDTQYF
TRBD2	TRBV4-2	TRBJ2-1	.	TGTGCCAGCAGCCCGCTAGCGGGAGATTTGAATGAGCAGTTCTTC	CASSPLAGDLNEQFF
.	TRBV21-1	TRBJ1-1	.	TGTGCCAGCAGCTCGACCGGGACAGGGTGGGGGGAAACTGAAGCTTTCTTT	CASSSTGTGWGETEAFF
.	TRBV7-8	TRBJ1-2	.	TGTGCCAGCACCACGACAAAAGGCGGCTACACCTTC	CASTTTKGGYTF
.	TRBV7-2	TRBJ1-3	.	TGTGCCAGCAGCTCCGCCCCAGGGAAAACTGGAAACACCATATATTTT	CASSSAPGKTGNTIYF
.	TRBV19	TRBJ1-5	.	TGTGCCAGTAGTGATAGAGGGGACACGAGCAATCAGCCCCAGCATTTT	CASSDRGDTSNQPQHF
TRBD2	TRBV5-4	TRBJ2-3	.	TGTGCCAGCAGCCTCTCCCTGGGGAGCGGGAGGGCTGATACGCAGTATTTT	CASSLSLGSGRADTQYF
TRBD2	TRBV10-2	TRBJ2-2	.	TGCGCCAGCAGCCCGACTAGCGGGAGACCCACCGGGGAGCTGTTTTTT	CASSPTSGRPTGELFF
TRBD1	TRBV30	TRBJ2-3	.	TGTGCCTGGAGTGTACGCGGACAGGTAATGGCGGATACGCAGTATTTT	CAWSVRGQVMADTQYF
TRBD2	TRBV4-2	TRBJ2-7	.	TGTGCCAGCAGCCAGGTAGCGGGAACACACTACGAGCAGTACTTC	CASSQVAGTHYEQYF
TRBD1	TRBV15	TRBJ1-4	.	TGTGCCACCAGCAGAGGAACTTCGGGACAGATTCCTAATGAAAAACTGTTTTTT	CATSRGTSGQIPNEKLFF
.	TRBV5-1	TRBJ2-1	.	TGCGCCAGCAGCTCAACCGAAGTGGTAGGCAATGAGCAGTTCTTC	CASSSTEVVGNEQFF
.	TRBV19	TRBJ1-5	.	TGTGCCAGTAGTCCGGTACAGGGAAGTCAGCCCCAGCATTTT	CASSPVQGSQPQHF